This paragraph reports one T cell receptor beta chain. Its target is not known. Healthy donors of bone marrow made up the group. V lost 5 bases and J lost 7; bases outside the gene matches: 9. Per the germline V gene, CDR1 is SGHTA and CDR2 is FQGNSA. The CDR3 loop spans 15 amino acids. These data originate in a study of cytomegalovirus exposure and HLA in healthy donors. Study-wide results and caveats: TCR beta V- and J-gene trimming, according to a later analysis, was linked to a missense DCLRE1C variant. Earlier findings revealed that most TCR beta V segments proved productive either about 90% or about 30% of the time.

60 Vbeta and 13 Jbeta primers were used in PCR. Original processing notes: A later analysis tallied 87 million or so unique TCR beta chains, some 12 million of them shared. TCRdb keeps only in-frame clones here, not all; method: immunoSEQ multiplex PCR. That table is the source of V, J and clone size, and D and trimming were worked out from the DNA. The table includes around 170,000 clones, about four fifths detected once. Specimen: PBMCs. The chain couples TRBV7-2 to TRBJ2-1, with TRBD2 matching over 9 bases. The sequence came from a boy aged 2 to 10 in good health and CMV-seronegative. Here the CDR3 DNA reads TGTGCCAGCAGCACCCTTAGCGGGAGTTGGAATGAGCAGTTCTTC. Translated: CASSTLSGSWNEQFF. The variable domain in full, completed from reference TRBV7-2 and TRBJ2-1, reads GAGVSQSPSNKVTEKGKDVELRCDPISGHTALYWYRQSLGQGLEFLIYFQGNSAPDKSGLPSDRFSAERTGGSVSTLTIQRTQQEDSAVYLCASSTLSGSWNEQFFGPGTRLTVL.